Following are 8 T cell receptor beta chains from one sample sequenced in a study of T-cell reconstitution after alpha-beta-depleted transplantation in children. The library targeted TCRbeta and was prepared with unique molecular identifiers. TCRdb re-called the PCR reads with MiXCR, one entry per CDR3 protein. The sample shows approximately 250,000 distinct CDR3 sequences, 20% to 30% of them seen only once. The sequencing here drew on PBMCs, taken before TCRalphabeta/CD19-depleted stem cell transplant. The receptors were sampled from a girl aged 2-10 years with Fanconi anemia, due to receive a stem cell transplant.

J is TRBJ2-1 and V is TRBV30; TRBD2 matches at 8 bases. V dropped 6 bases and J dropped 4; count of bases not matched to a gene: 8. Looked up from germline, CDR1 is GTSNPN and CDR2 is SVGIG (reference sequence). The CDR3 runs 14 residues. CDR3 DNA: TGTGCCTGCCCACGGACTAGCCGATACAATGAGCAGTTCTTC. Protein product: CACPRTSRYNEQFF.

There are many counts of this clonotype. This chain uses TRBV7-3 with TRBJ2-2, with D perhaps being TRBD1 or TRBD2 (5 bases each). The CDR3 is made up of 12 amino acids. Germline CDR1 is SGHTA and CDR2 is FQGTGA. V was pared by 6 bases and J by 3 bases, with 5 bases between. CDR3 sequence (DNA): TGTGCCAGCAGGGGGGACACCGGGGAGCTGTTTTTT. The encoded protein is CASRGDTGELFF.

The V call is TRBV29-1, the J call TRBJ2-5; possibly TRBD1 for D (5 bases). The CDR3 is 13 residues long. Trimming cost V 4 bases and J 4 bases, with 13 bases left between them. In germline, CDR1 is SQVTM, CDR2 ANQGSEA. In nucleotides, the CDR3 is TGCAGCGTTGTAAGGGGAATCGGAGAGACCCAGTACTTC. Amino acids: CSVVRGIGETQYF.

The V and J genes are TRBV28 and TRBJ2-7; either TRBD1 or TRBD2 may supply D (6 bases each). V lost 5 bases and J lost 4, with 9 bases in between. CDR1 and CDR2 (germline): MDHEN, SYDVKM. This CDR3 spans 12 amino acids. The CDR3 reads CASSQGTYEQYF. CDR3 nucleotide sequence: TGTGCCAGCAGTCAGGGGACTTACGAGCAGTACTTC.

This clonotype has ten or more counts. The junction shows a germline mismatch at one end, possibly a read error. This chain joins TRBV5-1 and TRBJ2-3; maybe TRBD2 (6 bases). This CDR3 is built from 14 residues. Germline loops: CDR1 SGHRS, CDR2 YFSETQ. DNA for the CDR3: TGTGCCAGCAGCTCAAGCGGGAGCACAGATACGCAGTATTTT. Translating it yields CASSSSGSTDTQYF.

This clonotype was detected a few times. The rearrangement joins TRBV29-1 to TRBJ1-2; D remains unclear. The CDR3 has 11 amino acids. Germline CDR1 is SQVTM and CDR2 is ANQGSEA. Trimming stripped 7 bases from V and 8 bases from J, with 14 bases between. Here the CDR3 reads CSAGAGSGYTF. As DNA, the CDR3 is TGCAGCGCCGGCGCGGGGTCGGGCTACACCTTC.

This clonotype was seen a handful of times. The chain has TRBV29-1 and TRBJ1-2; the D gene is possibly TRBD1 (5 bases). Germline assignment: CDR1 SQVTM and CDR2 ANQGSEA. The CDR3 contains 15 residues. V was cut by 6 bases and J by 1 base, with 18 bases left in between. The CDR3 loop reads CSVEARTPFNYGYTF. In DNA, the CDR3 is TGCAGCGTCGAGGCCCGGACACCATTTAACTATGGCTACACCTTC.

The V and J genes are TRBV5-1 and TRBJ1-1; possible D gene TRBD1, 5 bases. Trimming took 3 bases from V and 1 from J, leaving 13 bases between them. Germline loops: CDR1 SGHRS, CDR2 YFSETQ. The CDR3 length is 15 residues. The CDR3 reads CASSSWGEGNTEAFF. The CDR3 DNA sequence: TGCGCCAGCAGCTCATGGGGGGAAGGGAACACTGAAGCTTTCTTT.